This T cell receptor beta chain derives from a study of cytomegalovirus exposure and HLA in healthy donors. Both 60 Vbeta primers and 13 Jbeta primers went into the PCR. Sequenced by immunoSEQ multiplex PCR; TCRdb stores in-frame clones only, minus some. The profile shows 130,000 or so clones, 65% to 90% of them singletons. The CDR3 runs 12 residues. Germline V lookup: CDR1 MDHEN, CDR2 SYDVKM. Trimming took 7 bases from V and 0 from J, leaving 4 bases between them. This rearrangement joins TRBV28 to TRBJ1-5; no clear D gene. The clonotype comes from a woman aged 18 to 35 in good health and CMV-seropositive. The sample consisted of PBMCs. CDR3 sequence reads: CASTSSNQPQHF. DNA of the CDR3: TGTGCCAGCACTTCTAGCAATCAGCCCCAGCATTTT. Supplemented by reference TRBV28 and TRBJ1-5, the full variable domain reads DVKVTQSSRYLVKRTGEKVFLECVQDMDHENMFWYRQDPGLGLRLIYFSYDVKMKEKGDIPEGYSVSREKKERFSLILESASTNQTSMYLCASTSSNQPQHFGDGTRLSIL.